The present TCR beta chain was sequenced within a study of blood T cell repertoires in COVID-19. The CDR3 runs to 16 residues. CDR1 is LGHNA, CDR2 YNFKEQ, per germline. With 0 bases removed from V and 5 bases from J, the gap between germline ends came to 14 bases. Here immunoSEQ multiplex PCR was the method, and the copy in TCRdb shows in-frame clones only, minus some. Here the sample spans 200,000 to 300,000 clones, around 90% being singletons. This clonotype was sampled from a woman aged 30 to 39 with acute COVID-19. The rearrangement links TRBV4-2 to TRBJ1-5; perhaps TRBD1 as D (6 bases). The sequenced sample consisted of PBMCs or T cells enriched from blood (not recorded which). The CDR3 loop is CASSQEGGGRYQPQHF. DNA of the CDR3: TGTGCCAGCAGCCAAGAAGGGGGGGGTCGGTATCAGCCCCAGCATTTT.